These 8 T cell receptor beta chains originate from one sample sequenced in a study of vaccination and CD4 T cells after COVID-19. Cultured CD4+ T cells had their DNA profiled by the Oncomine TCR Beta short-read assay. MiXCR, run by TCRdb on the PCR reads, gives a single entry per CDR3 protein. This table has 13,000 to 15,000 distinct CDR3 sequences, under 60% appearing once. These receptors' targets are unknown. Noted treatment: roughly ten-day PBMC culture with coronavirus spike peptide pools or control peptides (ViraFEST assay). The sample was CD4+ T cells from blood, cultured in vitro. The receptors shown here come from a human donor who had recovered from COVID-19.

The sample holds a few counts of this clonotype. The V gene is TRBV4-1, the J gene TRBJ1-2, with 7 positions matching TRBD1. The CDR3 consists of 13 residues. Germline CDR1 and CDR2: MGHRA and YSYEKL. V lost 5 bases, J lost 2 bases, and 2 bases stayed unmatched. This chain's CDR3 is CASSVGQNYGYTF. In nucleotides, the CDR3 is TGCGCCAGCAGCGTGGGACAGAACTATGGCTACACCTTC.

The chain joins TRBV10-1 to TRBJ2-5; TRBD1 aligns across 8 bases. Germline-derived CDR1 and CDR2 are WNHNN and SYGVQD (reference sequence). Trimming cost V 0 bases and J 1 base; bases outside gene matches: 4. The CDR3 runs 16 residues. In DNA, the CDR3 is TGCGCCAGCAGTGAGTCCGTAGGGACAGGCCAAGAGACCCAGTACTTC. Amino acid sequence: CASSESVGTGQETQYF.

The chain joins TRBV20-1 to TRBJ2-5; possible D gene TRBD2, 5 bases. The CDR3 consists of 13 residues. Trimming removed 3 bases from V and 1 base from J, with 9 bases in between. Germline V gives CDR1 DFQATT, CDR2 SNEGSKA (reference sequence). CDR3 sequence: CSASPGFQETQYF. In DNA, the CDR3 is TGCAGTGCTAGTCCGGGGTTCCAAGAGACCCAGTACTTC.

DNA for the CDR3: TGTGCCAGCAGCGGGGCCGGGACAGCCGGTGCTGAAGCTTTCTTT. Translated: CASSGAGTAGAEAFF. The chain recombines TRBV11-3 with TRBJ1-1; 7 bases map to TRBD1. Trimming at V came to 5 bases and at J to 6 bases, leaving 12 bases not matched to a gene. Germline CDR1 reads SGHNT; CDR2 reads YENEEA. The CDR3 runs 15 residues. Full variable domain (missing parts from reference TRBV11-3 and TRBJ1-1): EAGVVQSPRYKIIEKKQPVAFWCNPISGHNTLYWYLQNLGQGPELLIRYENEEAVDDSQLPKDRFSAERLKGVDSTLKIQPAELGDSAVYLCASSGAGTAGAEAFFGQGTRLTVV.

This chain's CDR3 is CASSVPTGITYGYTF. DNA of the CDR3: TGTGCCAGCAGCGTGCCGACAGGGATTACCTATGGCTACACCTTC. The chain joins TRBV7-2 to TRBJ1-2; 7 bases are shared with TRBD1. The junction had 10 bases not matched to a gene; V was cut back by 5 bases and J by 4 bases. The CDR3 consists of 15 residues. Looked up from germline, CDR1 is SGHTA and CDR2 is FQGNSA.

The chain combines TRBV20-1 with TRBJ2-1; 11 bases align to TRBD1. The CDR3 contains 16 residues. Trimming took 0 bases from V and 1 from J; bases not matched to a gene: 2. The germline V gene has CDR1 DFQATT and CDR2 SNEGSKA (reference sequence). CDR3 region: CSARDWDRGSYNEQFF. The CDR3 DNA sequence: TGCAGTGCTAGAGATTGGGACAGGGGGTCCTACAATGAGCAGTTCTTC.

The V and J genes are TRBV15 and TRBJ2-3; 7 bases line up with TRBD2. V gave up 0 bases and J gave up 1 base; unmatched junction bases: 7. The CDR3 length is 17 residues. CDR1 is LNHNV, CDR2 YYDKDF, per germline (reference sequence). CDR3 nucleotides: TGTGCCACCAGCAGAGATGACATAGCGGGTCGCACAGATACGCAGTATTTT. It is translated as CATSRDDIAGRTDTQYF.

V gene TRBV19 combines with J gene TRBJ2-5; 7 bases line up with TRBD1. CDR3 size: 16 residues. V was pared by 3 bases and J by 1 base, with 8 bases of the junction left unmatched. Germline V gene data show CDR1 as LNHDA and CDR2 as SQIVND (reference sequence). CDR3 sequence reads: CASSIRQGQFQETQYF. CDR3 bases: TGTGCCAGTAGTATCCGACAGGGACAGTTCCAAGAGACCCAGTACTTC.